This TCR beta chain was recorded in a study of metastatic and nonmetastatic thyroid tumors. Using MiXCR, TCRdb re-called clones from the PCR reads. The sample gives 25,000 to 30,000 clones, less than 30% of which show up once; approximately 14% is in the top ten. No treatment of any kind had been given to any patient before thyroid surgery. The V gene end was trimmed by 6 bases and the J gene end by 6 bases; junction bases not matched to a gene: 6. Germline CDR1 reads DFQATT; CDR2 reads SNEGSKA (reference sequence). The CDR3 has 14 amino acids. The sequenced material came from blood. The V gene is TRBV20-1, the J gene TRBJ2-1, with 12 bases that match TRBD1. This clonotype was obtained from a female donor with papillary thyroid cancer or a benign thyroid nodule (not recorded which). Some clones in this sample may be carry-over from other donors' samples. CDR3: CSALGTGGFNEQFF. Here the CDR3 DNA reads TGCAGTGCGTTAGGGACAGGGGGCTTCAATGAGCAGTTCTTC.